This T cell receptor (beta chain) is drawn from a study of T cells after yellow fever vaccination. Study background: With SMART-Seq v4 Ultra Low Input, the fractions containing low cell numbers were prepared. Study-wide points: The booster saw the reappearance of most primary-vaccination clones (around 96% CD4, 88% CD8). The bulk population could contribute abundant contaminating clonotypes to FACS-sorted repertoires.

This clonotype has a handful of counts. Its target is not known. It was through 5'RACE template switching that TCR cDNA was made, with a universal primer site and UMIs added. TCRdb itself ran the 5' RACE reads through MiXCR, one entry per CDR3 protein. The sample records under 200,000 distinct CDR3 sequences, approximately 9.9% being singletons. Losses at the gene ends were 5 bases for V and 1 base for J; bases not matched to a gene: 4. Per germline, CDR1 SEHNR and CDR2 FQNEAQ (reference sequence). The CDR3 is 15 amino acids. The genes are TRBV7-9 and TRBJ2-3; 9 positions agree with TRBD1. The source of this sequence is a man between 18 and 35 years old who received the YFV17D yellow fever vaccine. This specimen consisted of CD8+ T cells sorted from PBMCs, obtained 15 days after the yellow fever booster vaccination. Here the CDR3 DNA reads TGTGCCAGCAGCCCCGGGGACAGGGGCACAGATACGCAGTATTTT. It yields the protein CASSPGDRGTDTQYF.